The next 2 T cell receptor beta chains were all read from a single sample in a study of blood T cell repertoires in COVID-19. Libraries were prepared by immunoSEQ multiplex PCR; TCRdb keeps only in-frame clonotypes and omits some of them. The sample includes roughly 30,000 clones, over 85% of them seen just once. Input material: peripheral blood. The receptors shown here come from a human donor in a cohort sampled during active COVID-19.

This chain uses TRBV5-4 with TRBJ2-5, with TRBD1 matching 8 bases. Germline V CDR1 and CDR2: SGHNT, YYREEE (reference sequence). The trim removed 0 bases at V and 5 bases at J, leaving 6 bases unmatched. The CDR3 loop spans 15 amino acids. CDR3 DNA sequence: TGTGCCAGCAGCTTGGCAGGACAGGGCGCGGAGACCCAGTACTTC. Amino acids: CASSLAGQGAETQYF.

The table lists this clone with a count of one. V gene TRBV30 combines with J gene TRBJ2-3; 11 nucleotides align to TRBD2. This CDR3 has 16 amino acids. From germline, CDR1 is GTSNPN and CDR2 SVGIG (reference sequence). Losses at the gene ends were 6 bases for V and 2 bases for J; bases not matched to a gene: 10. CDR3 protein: CACITGTSGTTDTQYF. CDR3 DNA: TGTGCCTGCATCACGGGGACTAGCGGCACCACAGATACGCAGTATTTT.